These 2 T cell receptor delta chains were all obtained from the same sample, sequenced in a study of gamma-delta T cells after stem cell transplantation. TCRdb processed the RT-PCR reads again with the CATT caller. The sample records over a thousand delta-chain clones, about 2.2% being singletons. Sequencing was carried out using gamma-delta T cells. All receptors come from a human donor. It is not recorded whose cells these are; they may come from a transplant donor.

This clone was seen a handful of times. This likely came from a read error, as a far larger clone is one base away. The chain uses TRDV2 and TRDJ2, with 13 positions matching TRDD3. Germline loops: CDR1 GEAIGNYY, CDR2 EKD. This CDR3 has 23 residues. CDR3: CACDTLPTYAKLGDTLGTAQPFF. CDR3 nucleotide sequence: TGTGCCTGTGACACACTTCCTACGTACGCTAAACTGGGGGATACGCTAGGGACAGCACAACCCTTCTTT.

This clone has a handful of counts. TCRdb attributes to this sequence the protein of a much larger clone, which differs from the DNA translation at residue 11; a read error is likely, and the protein displayed is translated from the DNA. The chain has TRDV2 and TRDJ1; 9 nucleotides match TRDD3. The CDR3 contains 19 residues. V trimming: 0 bases; J trimming: 2 bases; junction bases outside the gene matches: 15. The V gene's germline CDR1 is GEAIGNYY and CDR2 EKD. This CDR3 is CACDTVGLGDARRTDKLIF. The CDR3 DNA sequence: TGTGCCTGTGACACCGTGGGGCTGGGGGATGCGCGTCGTACCGATAAACTCATCTTT.